The clone carrying this TCR beta chain came up once. Its antigen remains unknown. The data were produced by immunoSEQ multiplex PCR, yet TCRdb's version contains in-frame clones alone and is incomplete. Among about 45,000 clones, around nine tenths were seen once, and the ten largest hold 1.1%. The sample belongs to a study of T cell responses to AZD1222 COVID-19 vaccine. General study results and limits: Receipt of two AZD1222 doses was followed by a rise in Spike-specific TCR breadth and depth. The study identified only a handful of AZD1222 recipients as seropositive at baseline. Donors were chiefly white British, with a greater number of females, and clonal diversity was perhaps underestimated.

This CDR3 is built from 12 residues. Germline V lookup: CDR1 LGHDT, CDR2 YNNKEL (reference sequence). V lost 4 bases and J 7 bases, leaving 8 bases between the germline ends. Recipients boosted at about 4 weeks or about 12 weeks are pooled. The sample in question was peripheral blood, obtained 28 days after the second AZD1222 dose. This TCR was sampled from an adult who received the AZD1222 COVID-19 vaccine. The V call is TRBV3-1 (or the pseudogene TRBV3-2), the J call TRBJ2-1; either TRBD1 or TRBD2 may supply D (5 bases each). In nucleotides, the CDR3 is TGTGCCAGCAGCCGAGAGGGGAATGAGCAGTTCTTC. It codes for CASSREGNEQFF.